This T cell receptor beta chain was sequenced for a study of blood T cell repertoires in COVID-19. The CDR3 length is 12 residues. The germline V gene encodes CDR1 MNHEY and CDR2 SVGAGI. The junction had 4 bases not matched to a gene; V was cut back by 6 bases and J by 6 bases. Method: immunoSEQ multiplex PCR; TCRdb's copy keeps in-frame clones and lacks some. The repertoire holds fewer than 700,000 clones, with approximately 91% as singletons. Followed over time, Seattle patients had been enrolled while infection was active. The J gene is TRBJ1-2, the V gene TRBV6-5; 7 bases agree with TRBD1. The origin of this receptor is a woman aged 45-65 years with COVID-19, enrolled during active disease. Sequencing was carried out using peripheral blood. CDR3 in amino acids: CASRRGGDGYTF. CDR3 bases: TGTGCCAGCAGAAGAGGGGGCGATGGCTACACCTTC.